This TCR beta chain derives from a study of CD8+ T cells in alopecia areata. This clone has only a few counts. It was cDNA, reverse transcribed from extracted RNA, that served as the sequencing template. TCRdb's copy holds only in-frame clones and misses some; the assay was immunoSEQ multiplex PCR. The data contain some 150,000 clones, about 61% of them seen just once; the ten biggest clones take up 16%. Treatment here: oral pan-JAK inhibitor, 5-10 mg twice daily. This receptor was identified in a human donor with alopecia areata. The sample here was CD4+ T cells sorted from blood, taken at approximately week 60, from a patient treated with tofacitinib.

The CDR3 region has the DNA TGTGCCAGCAGCTTAGGGCAGGGCGACTATGGCTACACCTTC. Its translation: CASSLGQGDYGYTF. The chain uses TRBV7-9 and TRBJ1-2; TRBD1 is a possible D gene (5 bases). Trimming removed 1 base at V and 3 bases at J, with 9 bases between. CDR1 SEHNR and CDR2 FQNEAQ come from the germline V gene (reference sequence). The CDR3 is made up of 14 amino acids. The full variable domain, rest sourced from reference TRBV7-9 and TRBJ1-2, is DTGVSQNPRHKITKRGQNVTFRCDPISEHNRLYWYRQTLGQGPEFLTYFQNEAQLEKSRLLSDRFSAERPKGSFSTLEIQRTEQGDSAMYLCASSLGQGDYGYTFGSGTRLTVV.